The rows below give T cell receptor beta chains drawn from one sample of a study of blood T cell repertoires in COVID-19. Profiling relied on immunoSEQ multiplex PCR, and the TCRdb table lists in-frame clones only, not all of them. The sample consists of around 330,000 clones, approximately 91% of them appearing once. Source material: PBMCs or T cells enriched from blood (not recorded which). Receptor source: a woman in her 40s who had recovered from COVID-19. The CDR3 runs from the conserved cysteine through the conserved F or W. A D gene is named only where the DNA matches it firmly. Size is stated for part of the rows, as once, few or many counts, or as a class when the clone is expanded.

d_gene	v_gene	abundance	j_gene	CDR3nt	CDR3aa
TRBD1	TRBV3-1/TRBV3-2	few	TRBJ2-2	TGTGCCAGCAGCCAGGGGACAGGGTCGACCGGGGAGCTGTTTTTT	CASSQGTGSTGELFF
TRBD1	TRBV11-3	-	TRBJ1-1	TGTGCCAGCAGCCCGCACGGGACAGGGAGAAACACTGAAGCTTTCTTT	CASSPHGTGRNTEAFF
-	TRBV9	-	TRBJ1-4	TGTGCCAGCAGCGTAGGGAGGGGCTTTAATGAAAAACTGTTTTTT	CASSVGRGFNEKLFF
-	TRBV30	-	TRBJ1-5	TGTGCCTGGGCTCAGGGAAATAGCAATCAGCCCCAGCATTTT	CAWAQGNSNQPQHF
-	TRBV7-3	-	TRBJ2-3	TGTGCCAGCAGCTTAACGCGAGCGGGCCCCACAGATACGCAGTATTTT	CASSLTRAGPTDTQYF
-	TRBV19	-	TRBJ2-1	TGTGCCAGTAGTATAGTTGGACACACCTCGGACAATGAGCAGTTCTTC	CASSIVGHTSDNEQFF
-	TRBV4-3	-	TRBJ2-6	TGCGCCAGCAGCCAAGATCCCCTGACAGCGTCTAGCTCTGGGGCCAACGTCCTGACTTTC	CASSQDPLTASSSGANVLTF
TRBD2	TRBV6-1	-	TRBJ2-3	TGTGCCAGCAGTGACCCCAGCGGGGGGGCCGTAGATACGCAGTATTTT	CASSDPSGGAVDTQYF
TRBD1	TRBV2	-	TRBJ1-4	TGTGCCAGCAGTGGATCGACAGGGGAGTACAATGAAAAACTGTTTTTT	CASSGSTGEYNEKLFF
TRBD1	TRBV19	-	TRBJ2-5	TGTGCCAGTACCAACAGGGGGCGGGAGACCCAGTACTTC	CASTNRGRETQYF
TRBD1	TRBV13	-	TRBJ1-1	TGTGCCAGCAGCTTAGGGGACAGGGGGGCTTTCTTT	CASSLGDRGAFF
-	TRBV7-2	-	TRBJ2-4	TGTGCCAGCAGCTTAGCGGCAGGGGTCGGAAACATTCAGTACTTC	CASSLAAGVGNIQYF
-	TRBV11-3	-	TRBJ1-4	TGTGCCAGCAGCCCTAGATTCCGGACTAATGAAAAACTGTTTTTT	CASSPRFRTNEKLFF
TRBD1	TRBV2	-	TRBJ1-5	TGTGCCAGCAGTTTAGGGGGCGCGGGCAATCAGCCCCAGCATTTT	CASSLGGAGNQPQHF
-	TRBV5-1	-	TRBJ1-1	TGCGCCAGCGGAAGGAACGGGGGCACTGAAGCTTTCTTT	CASGRNGGTEAFF
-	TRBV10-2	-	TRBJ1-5	TGCGCCAGCAGGGAGACAGTTAGCAATCAGCCCCAGCATTTT	CASRETVSNQPQHF
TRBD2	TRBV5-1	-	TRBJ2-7	TGCGCCAGCAGCCCAGGGACTATATCCTACGAGCAGTACTTC	CASSPGTISYEQYF
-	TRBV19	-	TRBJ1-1	TGTGCCAGTAGTCCAACAGGGCGGCTTAACACTGAAGCTTTCTTT	CASSPTGRLNTEAFF
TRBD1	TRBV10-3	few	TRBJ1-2	TGTGCCATCAGAGCCTCCGGGACAGGGAAGAAAGGGAACTATGGCTACACCTTC	CAIRASGTGKKGNYGYTF
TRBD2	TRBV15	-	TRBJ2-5	TGTGCCACCAGCAAACCACTAGCGGGGGGCCAGGAGACCCAGTACTTC	CATSKPLAGGQETQYF
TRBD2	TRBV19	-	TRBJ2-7	TGTGCCAGTACCCGGACTAGCGGGAGTCCCTCTTACGAGCAGTACTTC	CASTRTSGSPSYEQYF
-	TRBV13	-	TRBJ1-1	TGTGCCAGCAGCTTAGGAGGGAGGACTGAAGCTTTCTTT	CASSLGGRTEAFF
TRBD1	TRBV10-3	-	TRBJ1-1	TGTGCCATCAGTGCCCAACAGGGGGGAAACTCCCTTAGAGTTGGGTCTCGAACTGAAGCTTTCTTT	CAISAQQGGNSLRVGSRTEAFF
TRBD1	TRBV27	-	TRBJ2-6	TGTGCCAGCAGTTTTACAGGGGGCTCTGGGGCCAACGTCCTGACTTTC	CASSFTGGSGANVLTF
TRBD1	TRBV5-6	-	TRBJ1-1	TGTGCCAGCAGCTGGGACAGGGAGTCTTCTGAAGCTTTCTTT	CASSWDRESSEAFF
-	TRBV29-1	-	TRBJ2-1	TGCAGCGTCCGCGGGATGACAGGGAACTATTACAATGAGCAGTTCTTC	CSVRGMTGNYYNEQFF
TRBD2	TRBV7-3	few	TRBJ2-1	TGTGCCAGCAGCCTGGAGCGGGAAACCTACAATGAGCAGTTCTTC	CASSLERETYNEQFF
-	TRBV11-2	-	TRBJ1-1	TGTGCCAGCAGCTTATCCCAGGGTTCAAACACTGAAGCTTTCTTT	CASSLSQGSNTEAFF
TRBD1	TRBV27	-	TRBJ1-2	TGTGCCAGCAGTTTGTCCGGGACAGGGAACTACTATGGCTACACCTTC	CASSLSGTGNYYGYTF
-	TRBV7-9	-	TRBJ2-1	TGTGCCAGCAGCTTCCTGGACAGTTTTGAGCAGTTCTTC	CASSFLDSFEQFF
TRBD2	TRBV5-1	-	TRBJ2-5	TGCGCCAGCAGCTGGGAGGGGAGCCAAGAGACCCAGTACTTC	CASSWEGSQETQYF
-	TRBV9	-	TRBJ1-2	TGTGCCAGCAGCAGATCAGGTACTTATGGCTACACCTTC	CASSRSGTYGYTF
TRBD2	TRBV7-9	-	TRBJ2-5	TGTGCCAGCAGCTTTAGCGGGGAGGAGAGTTTTGGGGAGACCCAGTACTTC	CASSFSGEESFGETQYF
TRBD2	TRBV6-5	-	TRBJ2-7	TGTGCCAGCAGTTACCCGGGACTAGCAATCTACGAGCAGTACTTC	CASSYPGLAIYEQYF
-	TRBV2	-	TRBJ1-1	TGTGCCAGCAGGCCGACACGAGGGCAGAACACTGAAGCTTTCTTT	CASRPTRGQNTEAFF
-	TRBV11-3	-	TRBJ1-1	TGTGCCAGCAGCTTTGGCTACGGGGGGCCGGCTTTCTTT	CASSFGYGGPAFF
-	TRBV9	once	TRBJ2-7	TGTGCCAGCAGCGAGGGACACGGGCCCTACTACGAGCAGTACTTC	CASSEGHGPYYEQYF
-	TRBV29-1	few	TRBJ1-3	TGCAGCGTTGAGCCACAGGAAGGAAACACCATATATTTT	CSVEPQEGNTIYF
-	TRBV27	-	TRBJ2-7	TGTGCCAGCAGTTCCCTAGACTCCTACGAGCAGTACTTC	CASSSLDSYEQYF
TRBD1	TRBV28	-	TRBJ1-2	TGTGCCAGCAGTGCTCATACGACAGGGCTCGGAGGCTACACCTTC	CASSAHTTGLGGYTF
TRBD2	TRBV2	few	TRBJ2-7	TGTGCCAGCAGTGGAGCGGGACTTCCTACGGGGTACGAGCAGTACTTC	CASSGAGLPTGYEQYF
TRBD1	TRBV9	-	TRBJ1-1	TGTGCCAGCAGCGGGACCGGGACAGGGGGAACTGAAGCTTTCTTT	CASSGTGTGGTEAFF
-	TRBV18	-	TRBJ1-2	TGTGCCAGCTCACCATACAAGGGGAACTATGGCTACACCTTC	CASSPYKGNYGYTF
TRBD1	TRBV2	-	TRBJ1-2	TGTGCCAGCAGTGAAGCGTGGGGACAGCCGCTTACTAACTATGGCTACACCTTC	CASSEAWGQPLTNYGYTF
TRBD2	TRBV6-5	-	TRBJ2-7	TGTGCCAGCAGTTACAGAGCGGGAGTATTATACGAGCAGTACTTC	CASSYRAGVLYEQYF
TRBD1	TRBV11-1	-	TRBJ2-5	TGTGCCAGCAGCTCTCAGGGACAGGGGGCGAGAGAGACCCAGTACTTC	CASSSQGQGARETQYF
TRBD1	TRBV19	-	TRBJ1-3	TGTGCCAGTAGGTACAGGGGGGCCTCTGGAAACACCATATATTTT	CASRYRGASGNTIYF
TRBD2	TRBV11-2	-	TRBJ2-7	TGTGCCAGCAGCTACCACGGGGGGGAATGGTACGAGCAGTACTTC	CASSYHGGEWYEQYF
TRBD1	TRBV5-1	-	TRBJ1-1	TGCGCCAGCAGCTTGGTGCCAGGGGGGAACACTGAAGCTTTCTTT	CASSLVPGGNTEAFF
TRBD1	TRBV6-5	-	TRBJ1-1	TGTGCCAGCGGAACCCCAGGACAGGGGGCGGTCGAAGCTTTCTTT	CASGTPGQGAVEAFF
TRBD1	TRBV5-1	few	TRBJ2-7	TGCGCCAGCAGCTTGGCTTGGGGGACAGCCTACGAGCAGTACTTC	CASSLAWGTAYEQYF
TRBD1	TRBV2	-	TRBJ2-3	TGTGCCAGCTGCGACAGGGTAACTGATACGCAGTATTTT	CASCDRVTDTQYF